The rows below give T cell receptor beta chains drawn from one sample of a study of cytomegalovirus exposure and HLA in healthy donors. The repertoire was sequenced with immunoSEQ multiplex PCR; TCRdb's copy has only in-frame clones and lacks some. The sample has 100,000 or so clones, 79% seen once. Sequencing input: PBMCs. The source is a female donor in good health and CMV-seropositive. Each CDR3 is given with its conserved first and last residue.

CDR3aa	v_gene	len	j_gene
CASSRGARLADTQYF	TRBV21-1	15	TRBJ2-3
CASTSSTGQAGRNQPQHF	TRBV19	18	TRBJ1-5
CASSNQRGGYEQYF	TRBV7-2	14	TRBJ2-7
CASSWTGISWPNVLTF	TRBV27	16	TRBJ2-6
CAWSVRGGNEQFF	TRBV30	13	TRBJ2-1
CASSEGLAGFLDEQFF	TRBV9	16	TRBJ2-1
CASSLAGGGTDTQYF	TRBV6-4	15	TRBJ2-3
CASSYGGWDTEAFF	TRBV4-3	14	TRBJ1-1
CASNLRNQPQHF	TRBV19	12	TRBJ1-5
CASSPRGETQYF	TRBV7-8	12	TRBJ2-5
CASSVGAGRGSDTQYF	TRBV9	16	TRBJ2-3
CASSDRDRISGNTIYF	TRBV10-2	16	TRBJ1-3
CASSASTYGYTF	TRBV7-9	12	TRBJ1-2
CASSPRGGETETQYF	TRBV7-9	15	TRBJ2-5
CASSFTGGAGTEAFF	TRBV6-6	15	TRBJ1-1
CASSFRLATDWGQETQYF	TRBV5-6	18	TRBJ2-5
CASRPSENNEQFF	TRBV5-1	13	TRBJ2-1
CASSPITSGSTDTQYF	TRBV18	16	TRBJ2-3
CASRVSSGGPNVLTF	TRBV9	15	TRBJ2-6
CASSPLASGTDTQYF	TRBV19	15	TRBJ2-3
CASSLLSLEQFF	TRBV7-2	12	TRBJ2-1
CASSKGGGFQETQYF	TRBV21-1	15	TRBJ2-5
CASTSGLNYGYTF	TRBV10-1	13	TRBJ1-2
CASRGTGVNYGYTF	TRBV6-6	14	TRBJ1-2
CASSLAPTGPGSNSPLHF	TRBV5-1	18	TRBJ1-6
CASSSTTYGQPQETQYF	TRBV5-5	17	TRBJ2-5
CAGAGGDEKLFF	TRBV30	12	TRBJ1-4
CATDRFSSGNTIYF	TRBV7-9	14	TRBJ1-3
CAISGTGGTVGSSYNEQFF	TRBV10-3	19	TRBJ2-1
CASSYGSDLAGGPSGEQFF	TRBV7-8	19	TRBJ2-1
CASLSRDTQYF	TRBV10-2	11	TRBJ2-3
CSALGRGGTDTQYF	TRBV29-1	14	TRBJ2-3
CASSDGTGADTQYF	TRBV6-4	14	TRBJ2-3
CASSRRQGSTEAFF	TRBV11-2	14	TRBJ1-1
CAWGPQGYEQFF	TRBV30	12	TRBJ2-1
CASSYSTQALHF	TRBV6-6	12	TRBJ1-6
CATSRPRAQGDSQYF	TRBV15	15	TRBJ2-4
CASSERSGNTIYF	TRBV6-1	13	TRBJ1-3
CSVDTSGGYNEQFF	TRBV29-1	14	TRBJ2-1
CASSYRDRVVEQYF	TRBV5-1	14	TRBJ2-7
CASSLSPLPDTQYF	TRBV9	14	TRBJ2-3
CAWGAGRNQPQHF	TRBV30	13	TRBJ1-5
CASKGGGNGNTQYF	TRBV6-5	14	TRBJ2-3
CASSPSGYMNTEAFF	TRBV5-5	15	TRBJ1-1